Each of the 18 T cell receptor beta chains below was sequenced from the same sample in a study of control samples from healthy donors and cancer patients. The table came from immunoSEQ multiplex PCR; TCRdb's copy has only in-frame clones and leaves some out. The sample comprises 110,000 or so clones, approximately 84% of which are singletons, and approximately 7% rests with the top ten. What was sequenced was blood. These receptors originate from a man between 18 and 35 years old in good health.

The genes are TRBV19 and TRBJ2-1; D is perhaps TRBD2 (7 bases). The germline V and J ends were trimmed by 3 bases and 10 bases, with 25 bases remaining between them. In germline, CDR1 is LNHDA, CDR2 SQIVND (reference sequence). The CDR3 consists of 17 residues. The CDR3 DNA reads as TGTGCCAGTAGTATCGAGGCGGCGGGGACGGGGGGACACGAGCAGTTCTTC. Its translation: CASSIEAAGTGGHEQFF. Using reference TRBV19 and TRBJ2-1 for the parts outside the CDR3, the full variable domain is DGGITQSPKYLFRKEGQNVTLSCEQNLNHDAMYWYRQDPGQGLRLIYYSQIVNDFQKGDIAEGYSVSREKKESFPLTVTSAQKNPTAFYLCASSIEAAGTGGHEQFFGPGTRLTVL.

This clone showed up just a few times. The same CDR3 also results from other DNA sequences found in this sample. The chain joins TRBV7-2 to TRBJ2-3; no firm D call. The ends were cut back, 5 bases at V and 2 bases at J, with 5 bases in the middle. The CDR3 has 12 amino acids. Germline loops: CDR1 SGHTA, CDR2 FQGNSA. Here the CDR3 reads CASSLFTDTQYF. The CDR3 DNA reads as TGTGCCAGCAGCCTATTCACAGATACGCAGTATTTT.

The genes are TRBV6-1 and TRBJ1-5; 8 nucleotides align to TRBD1. V trimming: 0 bases; J trimming: 15 bases; junction bases outside the gene matches: 10. Looked up from germline, CDR1 is MNHNS and CDR2 is SASEGT. The CDR3 contains 14 residues. The CDR3 DNA sequence: TGTGCCAGCAGTGAAGCTTCAGGGGGCCTCTCGCGGCATTTT. It yields the protein CASSEASGGLSRHF.

The gene calls are TRBV4-2 and TRBJ1-1; D is possibly TRBD1 (5 bases). The CDR3 is 13 amino acids. Germline loops: CDR1 LGHNA, CDR2 YNFKEQ. V shed 2 bases and J shed 3 bases, with 7 bases lying between them. CDR3 nucleotides: TGTGCCAGCAGCCAACGGGGGTACACTGAAGCTTTCTTT. Translated: CASSQRGYTEAFF.

The chain is built from TRBV7-8 and TRBJ2-7, with 7 bases that match TRBD1. J gave up 5 bases and V 2 bases, and 6 bases lay outside the gene matches. The CDR3 spans 14 residues. CDR1 and CDR2 (germline): SGHVS, FQNEAQ. The chain's CDR3 is CASSLIVGQDEQYV. The DNA for the CDR3 is TGTGCCAGCAGCTTAATTGTTGGACAGGACGAGCAGTACGTC.

The chain employs TRBV5-6 and TRBJ2-1; 7 bases agree with TRBD1. CDR3 size: 11 residues. V shed 4 bases and J 10 bases; nucleotides not matched to a gene: 2. Looked up from germline, CDR1 is SGHDT and CDR2 is YYEEEE. CDR3 residues: CASSQDREQFF. Written as DNA, the CDR3 is TGTGCCAGCAGCCAGGACAGGGAGCAGTTCTTC.

J is TRBJ1-4 and V is TRBV7-9; D unclear. Trimming took off 2 bases at V and 0 bases at J, with 13 bases between the two ends. CDR3 length: 17 residues. The germline V gene has CDR1 SEHNR and CDR2 FQNEAQ (reference sequence). The CDR3 loop is CASSLKTTAATNEKLFF. As DNA, the CDR3 is TGTGCCAGCAGCTTAAAGACCACAGCTGCAACTAATGAAAAACTGTTTTTT.

The chain joins TRBV29-1 to TRBJ1-2; unclear D gene. CDR3 size: 13 residues. V shed 3 bases and J shed 1 base, with 9 bases lying between them. Germline lookup yields CDR1 SQVTM and CDR2 ANQGSEA. The CDR3 loop reads CSVDGPVNYGYTF. The DNA for the CDR3 is TGCAGCGTTGACGGGCCCGTTAACTATGGCTACACCTTC.

The genes are TRBV10-3 and TRBJ1-5, with unresolved D. The germline V and J ends were trimmed by 0 bases and 4 bases, with 7 bases remaining between them. Germline values: CDR1 ENHRY, CDR2 SYGVKD. The CDR3 is made up of 14 amino acids. The CDR3 loop reads CAISESNRNQPQHF. As DNA, the CDR3 is TGTGCCATCAGTGAGTCGAATAGAAATCAGCCCCAGCATTTT.

V gene TRBV4-3 combines with J gene TRBJ2-1; 8 bases fit TRBD2. CDR3 length: 22 amino acids. CDR1 is LGHNA and CDR2 is YSLEER in the germline V gene. V dropped 4 bases and J dropped 4; count of bases not matched to a gene: 27. The DNA of the CDR3 is TGCGCCAGCAGCCGAGACGGGGATAAAGTAGCGGGGCGATCCCTTAAGTACAATGAGCAGTTCTTC. Protein: CASSRDGDKVAGRSLKYNEQFF.

This clone showed up just a few times. For the CDR3, the DNA is TGTGCCAGCAGGGGACAGGGATCCGGGGAGCTGTTTTTT. This gives the protein CASRGQGSGELFF. This sequence joins TRBV21-1 and TRBJ2-2; the listed D gene, TRBD1, was not tested against the DNA. TRBV21-1 constitutes a pseudogene. The CDR3 totals 13 residues.

This clone was seen a handful of times. The gene calls are TRBV2 and TRBJ1-6, with 8 bases matching TRBD1. CDR1 SNHLY and CDR2 FYNNEI come from the germline V gene. V lost 6 bases and J lost 6; bases outside the gene matches: 7. This CDR3 comprises 15 residues. CDR3 nucleotides: TGTGCCAGCAGGATGGGGGACAGGCTTAATTCACCCCTCCACTTT. It specifies CASRMGDRLNSPLHF. Together with reference TRBV2 and TRBJ1-6, the CDR3 gives the full variable domain: EPEVTQTPSHQVTQMGQEVILRCVPISNHLYFYWYRQILGQKVEFLVSFYNNEISEKSEIFDDQFSVERPDGSNFTLKIRSTKLEDSAMYFCASRMGDRLNSPLHFGNGTRLTVT.

This clone showed up just a few times. The gene calls are TRBV28 and TRBJ1-2; D not certain. Germline loops: CDR1 MDHEN, CDR2 SYDVKM. The CDR3 spans 15 residues. Deletions cut 8 bases from V and 5 bases from J, with 21 bases between. CDR3 region: CASLSGAPLLYGYTF. In DNA form, the CDR3 reads TGTGCCAGCCTTTCGGGTGCCCCCCTACTATATGGCTACACCTTC.

The V call is TRBV28, the J call TRBJ1-1, with D perhaps TRBD1 (5 bases). CDR3 length: 13 amino acids. Trimming shortened V by 4 bases and J by 9 bases, and 15 bases separated the two germline ends. Germline V lookup: CDR1 MDHEN, CDR2 SYDVKM. CDR3 loop: CASSSGNRQKAFF. CDR3 in DNA: TGTGCCAGCAGTTCGGGTAATCGACAGAAAGCTTTCTTT.

This sequence joins TRBV3-1 (or the pseudogene TRBV3-2) and TRBJ1-1, with TRBD1 matching 11 bases. The length of the CDR3 is 17 residues. CDR1 is LGHDT, CDR2 YNNKEL, per germline (reference sequence). Germline trimming cut 4 bases from V and 5 bases from J; bases unmatched to any gene: 12. CDR3: CASSRLGTGGFLTEAFF. The DNA for the CDR3 is TGTGCCAGCAGCCGCTTAGGGACAGGGGGGTTTCTAACTGAAGCTTTCTTT.

V usage is TRBV6-5 and J usage is TRBJ1-2; D is possibly TRBD1 (6 bases). The CDR3 loop spans 13 amino acids. The ends were cut back, 5 bases at V and 6 bases at J, with 13 bases in the middle. Germline V gene lookup returns CDR1 MNHEY and CDR2 SVGAGI. CDR3 amino acids: CASSTQEGDGYTF. The CDR3 nucleotides are TGTGCCAGCAGTACACAGGAGGGGGATGGCTACACCTTC.

The chain employs TRBV3-1 (or the pseudogene TRBV3-2) and TRBJ1-1; D not resolved. The CDR3 length is 14 residues. Trimming pared 3 bases from V and 1 base from J, leaving 9 bases between. CDR1 and CDR2 from the germline V gene are LGHDT and YNNKEL (reference sequence). The CDR3 coding sequence is TGTGCCAGCAGCCAGCGGGGTTCGAACACTGAAGCTTTCTTT. The encoded protein is CASSQRGSNTEAFF.

This clone is categorized as medium-sized. This chain uses TRBV19 with TRBJ1-2; TRBD1 matches at 10 bases. Trimming cost V 0 bases and J 4 bases; bases outside gene matches: 8. The CDR3 covers 17 residues. Germline CDR1 LNHDA, CDR2 SQIVND (reference sequence). The DNA for the CDR3 is TGTGCCAGTAGTATAGATCGGGGGACAGGGGATCTCTATGGCTACACCTTC. It specifies CASSIDRGTGDLYGYTF.